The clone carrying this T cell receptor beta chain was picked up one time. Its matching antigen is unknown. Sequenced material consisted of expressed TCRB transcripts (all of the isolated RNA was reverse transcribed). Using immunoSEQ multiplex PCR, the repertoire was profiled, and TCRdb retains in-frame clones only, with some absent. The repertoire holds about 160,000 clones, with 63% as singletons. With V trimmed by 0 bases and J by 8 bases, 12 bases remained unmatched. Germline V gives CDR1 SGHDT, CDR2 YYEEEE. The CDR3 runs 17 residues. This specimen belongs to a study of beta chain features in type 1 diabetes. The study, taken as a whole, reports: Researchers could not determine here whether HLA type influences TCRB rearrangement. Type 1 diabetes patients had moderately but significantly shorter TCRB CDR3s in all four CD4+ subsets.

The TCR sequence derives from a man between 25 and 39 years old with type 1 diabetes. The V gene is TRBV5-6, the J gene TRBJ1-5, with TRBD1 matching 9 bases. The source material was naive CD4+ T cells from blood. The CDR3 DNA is TGTGCCAGCAGCTTGGGGGACAGGGATCGGATTGAGGAGCCCCAGCATTTT. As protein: CASSLGDRDRIEEPQHF.